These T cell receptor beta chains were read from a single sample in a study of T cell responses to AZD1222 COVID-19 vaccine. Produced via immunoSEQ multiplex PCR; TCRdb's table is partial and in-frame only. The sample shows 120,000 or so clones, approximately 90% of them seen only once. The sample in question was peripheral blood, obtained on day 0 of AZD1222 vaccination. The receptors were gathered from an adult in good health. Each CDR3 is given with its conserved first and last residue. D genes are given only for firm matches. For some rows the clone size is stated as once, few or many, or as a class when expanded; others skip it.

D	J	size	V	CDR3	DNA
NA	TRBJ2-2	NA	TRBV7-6	CASSPREGGELFF	TGTGCCAGCAGCCCCCGCGAGGGGGGGGAGCTGTTTTTT
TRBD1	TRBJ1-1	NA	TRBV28	CAVQAGGVNTEAFF	TGTGCCGTGCAAGCAGGGGGCGTGAATACTGAAGCTTTCTTT
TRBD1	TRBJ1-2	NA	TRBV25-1	CASRADRGYGYTF	TGTGCCAGCAGAGCGGACAGGGGCTATGGCTACACCTTC
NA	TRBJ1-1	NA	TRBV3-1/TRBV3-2	CASSPLLQGGPMNTEAFF	TGTGCCAGCAGCCCCCTTTTACAGGGTGGGCCTATGAACACTGAAGCTTTCTTT
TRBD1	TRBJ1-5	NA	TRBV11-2	CASSPTTGENQPQHF	TGTGCCAGCAGCCCCACTACAGGGGAAAATCAGCCCCAGCATTTT
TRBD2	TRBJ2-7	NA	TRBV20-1	CSASALAGASGSYEQYF	TGCAGTGCTAGTGCGCTAGCGGGGGCCTCCGGATCCTACGAGCAGTACTTC
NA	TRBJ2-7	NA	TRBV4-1	CASSQVQGNTHEQYF	TGCGCCAGCAGCCAAGTACAGGGCAATACCCACGAGCAGTACTTC
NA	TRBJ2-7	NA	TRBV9	CASSVGKGDYEQYF	TGTGCCAGCAGCGTAGGGAAGGGGGACTACGAGCAGTACTTC
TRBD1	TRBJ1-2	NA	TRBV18	CASSPDRGALGYTF	TGTGCCAGCTCACCGGACAGGGGGGCATTAGGCTACACCTTC
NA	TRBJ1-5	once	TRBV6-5	CASSYAGSDQPQHF	TGTGCCAGCAGTTACGCGGGGTCGGATCAGCCCCAGCATTTT
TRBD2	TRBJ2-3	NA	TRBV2	CASSKSSGGLRSTDTQYF	TGTGCCAGCAGCAAATCTAGCGGGGGATTGCGAAGCACAGATACGCAGTATTTT
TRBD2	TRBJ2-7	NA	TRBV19	CASTISGASYEQYF	TGTGCCAGTACCATTAGCGGGGCCTCCTACGAGCAGTACTTC
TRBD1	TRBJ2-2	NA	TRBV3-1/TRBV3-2	CASSQLTGNGELFF	TGTGCCAGCAGCCAACTGACAGGGAACGGGGAGCTGTTTTTT
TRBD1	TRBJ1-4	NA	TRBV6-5	CASSKDRGEKLFF	TGTGCCAGCAGTAAGGACAGGGGGGAAAAACTGTTTTTT
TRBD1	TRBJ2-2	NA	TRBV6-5	CASSLRQGNTGELFF	TGTGCCAGCAGCCTCCGACAGGGAAACACCGGGGAGCTGTTTTTT
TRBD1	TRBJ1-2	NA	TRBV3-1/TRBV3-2	CASSPGQGNGYTF	TGTGCCAGCAGCCCCGGACAGGGAAATGGCTACACCTTC
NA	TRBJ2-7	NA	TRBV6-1	CASSDGTGGEQYF	TGTGCCAGCAGTGACGGGACCGGCGGCGAGCAGTACTTC
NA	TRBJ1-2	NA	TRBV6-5	CASRARGLSYGYTF	TGTGCCAGCAGGGCCCGAGGCTTGTCCTATGGCTACACCTTC
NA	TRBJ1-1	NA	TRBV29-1	CSVERGMAEAFF	TGCAGCGTTGAAAGGGGGATGGCTGAAGCTTTCTTT
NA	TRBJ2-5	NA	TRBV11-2	CASSPLAYQETQYF	TGTGCCAGCAGCCCCCTTGCGTACCAAGAGACCCAGTACTTC
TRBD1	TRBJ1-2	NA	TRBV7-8	CASSPGGTGDTF	TGTGCCAGCAGCCCCGGGGGGACAGGGGACACCTTC
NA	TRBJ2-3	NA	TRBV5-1	CASSSNGGGTDTQYF	TGCGCCAGCAGCTCGAACGGGGGTGGCACAGATACGCAGTATTTT
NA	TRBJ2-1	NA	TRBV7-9	CASSLGPRDPYNEQFF	TGTGCCAGCAGCTTAGGTCCCAGGGATCCCTACAATGAGCAGTTCTTC
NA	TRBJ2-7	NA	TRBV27	CASRALSYEQYF	TGTGCCAGTAGGGCTCTCTCCTACGAGCAGTACTTC
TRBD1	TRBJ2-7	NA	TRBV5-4	CASTQPGQENSREQYF	TGTGCCAGCACCCAGCCGGGACAGGAGAATTCTAGGGAGCAGTACTTC
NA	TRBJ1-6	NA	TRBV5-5	CASSPGGTIDNSPLHF	TGTGCCAGCAGCCCCGGGGGGACCATTGATAATTCACCCCTCCACTTT
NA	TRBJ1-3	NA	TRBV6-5	CASSPKGSGNTIYF	TGTGCCAGCAGCCCCAAGGGCTCTGGAAACACCATATATTTT
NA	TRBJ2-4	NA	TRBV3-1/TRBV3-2	CASSPAKNIQYF	TGTGCCAGCAGCCCAGCCAAAAACATTCAGTACTTC
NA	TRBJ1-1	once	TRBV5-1	CASSPPLRTEAFF	TGCGCCAGCAGCCCGCCTCTGCGCACTGAAGCTTTCTTT